Shown below are 15 T cell receptor beta chains from a single sample sequenced in a study of CD8+CD57+ T cells in acquired aplastic anemia (dated by TCRdb to the late 2010s). The run used an Illumina HiSeq 2000. Genomic DNA was used as template for profiling of TCR beta VDJ combinations and CDR3 sequences. TCRdb redid the processing of the public reads, applying fastp at Q25 and MiXCR, and retained in-frame beta chains. Each CDR3 protein appears once, grouped with its most common genes and DNA. This sample comprises fewer than 200,000 distinct CDR3 sequences, approximately 48% of them detected only once. About 1.8% of the sample comes from the top ten. Patients chosen for sequencing had shown expansion of CD8+CD57+ cells by flow cytometry. The sequencing sample was made of sorted CD4+, CD8+, or CD8+CD57+ T cells (not recorded which) from PBMCs. Receptors were obtained from a human donor with aplastic anemia.

This chain joins TRBV7-9 and TRBJ2-7; 8 bases line up with TRBD2. Germline V lookup: CDR1 SEHNR, CDR2 FQNEAQ (reference sequence). V trimming: 1 base; J trimming: 6 bases; junction bases outside the gene matches: 5. The CDR3 has 14 amino acids. CDR3 sequence reads: CASSLEGLVVEQYF. The CDR3 DNA reads TGTGCCAGCAGCTTAGAGGGACTAGTGGTCGAGCAGTACTTC.

The chain employs TRBV6-1 and TRBJ1-1; TRBD1 matches 7 bases. J was trimmed by 5 bases and V by 6 bases; bases with no gene match: 9. The CDR3 has 14 residues. Germline CDR1 is MNHNS and CDR2 is SASEGT. Here the CDR3 reads CASRNSGGMTEAFF. The CDR3 DNA reads TGTGCCAGCAGGAATTCAGGGGGTATGACTGAAGCTTTCTTT.

This rearrangement joins TRBV5-6 to TRBJ2-3; 7 bases are shared with TRBD1. V gave up 0 bases and J gave up 6 bases; unmatched junction bases: 4. Germline CDR1 is SGHDT and CDR2 is YYEEEE. The CDR3 runs to 14 residues. CDR3 residues: CASSLDRGWDTQYF. The CDR3 nucleotides are TGTGCCAGCAGCTTGGACAGGGGATGGGATACGCAGTATTTT.

This clonotype was counted ten times or more. The chain uses TRBV20-1 and TRBJ2-2; TRBD2 matches 7 bases. Germline CDR1 is DFQATT and CDR2 is SNEGSKA (reference sequence). The ends lost 3 bases at V and 3 bases at J; junction bases unmatched: 4. The CDR3 has 14 residues. The CDR3 spells CSARSSGHTGELFF. The CDR3 nucleotides read TGCAGTGCTAGGTCTAGCGGACACACCGGGGAGCTGTTTTTT.

The chain couples TRBV5-1 to TRBJ2-1; D not certain. Germline lookup yields CDR1 SGHRS and CDR2 YFSETQ. V shed 4 bases and J shed 8 bases, with 16 bases lying between them. CDR3 length equals 14 residues. For the CDR3, the DNA is TGCGCCAGCAGCCTCCGCACTCAGCTCGATGAGCAGTTCTTC. Translation gives CASSLRTQLDEQFF. The full variable domain, rest sourced from reference TRBV5-1 and TRBJ2-1, is KAGVTQTPRYLIKTRGQQVTLSCSPISGHRSVSWYQQTPGQGLQFLFEYFSETQRNKGNFPGRFSGRQFSNSRSEMNVSTLELGDSALYLCASSLRTQLDEQFFGPGTRLTVL.

The V and J genes are TRBV19 and TRBJ2-1; D is unclear. Looked up from germline, CDR1 is LNHDA and CDR2 is SQIVND (reference sequence). The V and J ends lost 5 bases and 4 bases respectively, with 9 bases between them. The CDR3 runs to 13 residues. The CDR3 nucleotides are TGTGCCAGTAGTGTCGGGCGGTACAATGAGCAGTTCTTC. The encoded protein is CASSVGRYNEQFF.

Worth noting for this clonotype: A much larger clone is a single base away; this may be a read error. The CDR3 DNA is TGTGCCAGCAGTTCAGCGGGGGGGCCGGACACCGAGGAGCTGTTTTTT. This encodes CASSSAGGPDTEELFF. V gene TRBV10-3 combines with J gene TRBJ2-2; TRBD2 matches at 10 bases. The CDR3 contains 16 residues. Germline CDR1 and CDR2: ENHRY and SYGVKD.

CDR3 bases: TGTGCCAGCAGTGTGGTAGGGGGCTCCTATAATTCACCCCTCCACTTT. Its translation is CASSVVGGSYNSPLHF. J is TRBJ1-6 and V is TRBV2; D is perhaps TRBD1 (6 bases). There are 16 residues in the CDR3. V dropped 4 bases and J dropped 0 bases, with 10 bases sitting between them. CDR1 is SNHLY, CDR2 FYNNEI, per germline.

In its sample, this clonotype was seen many times. V gene TRBV7-2 combines with J gene TRBJ2-3; D gene unclear. Trimming took 5 bases from V and 1 from J, leaving 10 bases between them. CDR3 length: 14 residues. Germline assignment: CDR1 SGHTA and CDR2 FQGNSA. The CDR3 loop reads CASSNYYGTDTQYF. The CDR3 DNA is TGTGCCAGCAGCAACTACTACGGCACAGATACGCAGTATTTT.

This clonotype was counted at least ten times. CDR3 in DNA: TGTGCCACCGGCCGGGGGGCTTACGAGCAGTACTTC. Its translation: CATGRGAYEQYF. This chain links TRBV5-4 with TRBJ2-7; D might be TRBD2 (7 bases). The CDR3 sequence is 12 residues long. V was trimmed by 9 bases and J by 4 bases, leaving 14 bases between them. The germline gives CDR1 SGHNT, CDR2 YYREEE (reference sequence).

In this sample, this clonotype turned up a few times. The chain combines TRBV24-1 with TRBJ2-5; D possibly matches TRBD1 or TRBD2 (5 bases each). CDR1 is KGHDR and CDR2 is SFDVKD in the germline V gene. V dropped 4 bases and J dropped 7 bases, with 9 bases sitting between them. CDR3 length equals 12 residues. The DNA of the CDR3 is TGTGCCACCAGTGAGTCTGGGGGGACCCAGTACTTC. As protein: CATSESGGTQYF.

This clonotype was counted a single time. The chain recombines TRBV7-6 with TRBJ2-3; D is unclear. The CDR3 spans 14 residues. The V end was cut by 1 base, the J end by 4 bases, with 9 bases between. The germline gives CDR1 SGHVS, CDR2 FNYEAQ. CDR3 DNA sequence: TGTGCCAGCAGCTTAGTGCCTGCCGCAGATACGCAGTATTTT. Translated, it gives CASSLVPAADTQYF.

The chain is built from TRBV25-1 and TRBJ2-1; perhaps TRBD1 as D (6 bases). This CDR3 is 13 amino acids long. Germline assignment: CDR1 MGHDK and CDR2 SYGVNS. V dropped 6 bases and J dropped 2 bases, with 8 bases sitting between them. CDR3 loop: CASRDRAYNEQFF. The CDR3 nucleotides are TGTGCCAGCAGGGACAGAGCCTACAATGAGCAGTTCTTC.

This clonotype was counted many times. The J gene is TRBJ1-1, the V gene TRBV19; D is unresolved. The CDR3 has 14 residues. V lost 7 bases and J 4 bases, leaving 16 bases between the germline ends. In germline, CDR1 is LNHDA, CDR2 SQIVND (reference sequence). CDR3 amino acids: CASMPPRPVTEAFF. For the CDR3, the DNA is TGTGCCAGTATGCCCCCCCGACCGGTCACTGAAGCTTTCTTT.

This clonotype was observed a handful of times. The chain has TRBV29-1 and TRBJ2-1; TRBD2 aligns across 8 bases. The CDR3 sequence is 13 residues long. Trimming at V came to 4 bases and at J to 6 bases, leaving 5 bases not matched to a gene. The V gene's germline CDR1 is SQVTM and CDR2 ANQGSEA. The CDR3 sequence is CSVASGGRNEQFF. In nucleotides, the CDR3 is TGCAGCGTTGCCAGCGGGGGACGCAATGAGCAGTTCTTC.